This passage covers 16 T cell receptor beta chains from one sample sequenced in a study of shared clonotypes between healthy human individuals. Measured with immunoSEQ multiplex PCR; TCRdb has only the in-frame clones, and not every one. The sample has over a million clones, roughly 96% seen once; the top ten hold roughly 1.1%. The material sequenced was naive CD4+ T cells sorted from blood. Regarding subset: CD45RA+ positively selected. These receptors were taken from a man in his thirties or forties in good health.

The genes are TRBV4-1 and TRBJ2-7; tentatively, D is TRBD1 or TRBD2 (5 bases each). Germline V gene sequence: CDR1 MGHRA, CDR2 YSYEKL. This CDR3 is 14 amino acids long. V lost 4 bases and J lost 3, with 13 bases in between. In DNA form, the CDR3 reads TGCGCCAGCAGCCCCCGGGACGAGTACTACGAGCAGTACTTC. This encodes CASSPRDEYYEQYF.

This clone showed up just once. The CDR3 spells CASSPAYEQYF. DNA of the CDR3: TGTGCCAGCAGCCCCGCCTACGAGCAGTACTTC. The chain carries TRBV7-9 and TRBJ2-5; D ambiguous. The tail of the sequence fits TRBJ2-7 better, so the J call may be wrong. Germline-derived CDR1 and CDR2 are SEHNR and FQNEAQ (reference sequence). The CDR3 totals 11 residues.

This chain connects TRBV5-6 to TRBJ2-3; D remains unclear. The CDR3 is 14 residues long. Germline-derived CDR1 and CDR2 are SGHDT and YYEEEE. The germline V and J ends were trimmed by 2 bases and 7 bases, with 14 bases remaining between them. The CDR3 loop reads CASSLGHPSYTQYF. The CDR3 region has the DNA TGTGCCAGCAGCTTAGGTCACCCGAGTTATACGCAGTATTTT.

V gene TRBV21-1 combines with J gene TRBJ2-7. TRBV21-1 is a recognized pseudogene. The CDR3 consists of 14 residues. As DNA, the CDR3 is TGTGCCAGCAGCAAAGTGGGCGGCTCCTACGAGCAGTACTTC. Translating it yields CASSKVGGSYEQYF.

The chain is built from TRBV5-6 and TRBJ2-1; either TRBD1 or TRBD2 may supply D (5 bases each). Trimming cost V 3 bases and J 6 bases, with 16 bases left between them. The germline gives CDR1 SGHDT, CDR2 YYEEEE. The CDR3 loop spans 15 amino acids. CDR3 in amino acids: CASSSGPGPSNEQFF. In DNA, the CDR3 is TGTGCCAGCAGCTCTGGGCCGGGACCCAGCAATGAGCAGTTCTTC.

The chain recombines TRBV15 with TRBJ1-5, with 8 bases matching TRBD1. This CDR3 is built from 18 residues. The germline CDR1 and CDR2 sequences are LNHNV and YYDKDF (reference sequence). V shed 1 base and J 0 bases; nucleotides not matched to a gene: 8. CDR3 protein: CATSRGGRGQASNQPQHF. The CDR3, as DNA: TGTGCCACCAGCAGAGGCGGGCGGGGACAGGCTAGCAATCAGCCCCAGCATTTT.

This chain joins TRBV7-2 and TRBJ2-5, with D possibly TRBD2 on 6 matching bases. Deletions cut 4 bases from V and 4 bases from J, with 13 bases between. Germline V CDR1 and CDR2: SGHTA, FQGNSA. This CDR3 is built from 14 residues. The CDR3 region is CASSSYAGGETQYF. The DNA of the CDR3 is TGTGCCAGCAGCTCTTATGCCGGGGGAGAGACCCAGTACTTC.

V and J are TRBV5-4 and TRBJ2-3; D ambiguous. CDR1 and CDR2 (germline): SGHNT, YYREEE (reference sequence). V lost 0 bases to trimming and J lost 1 base, with 12 bases between them. The length of the CDR3 is 16 residues. CDR3 protein: CASSLVRSTGTDTQYF. In DNA, the CDR3 is TGTGCCAGCAGCTTGGTTAGGAGTACTGGCACAGATACGCAGTATTTT. Complete variable domain (other parts from reference TRBV5-4 and TRBJ2-3): ETGVTQSPTHLIKTRGQQVTLRCSSQSGHNTVSWYQQALGQGPQFIFQYYREEENGRGNFPPRFSGLQFPNYSSELNVNALELDDSALYLCASSLVRSTGTDTQYFGPGTRLTVL.

Comments on this clone: Other DNA sequences in the sample encode the same CDR3. The gene calls are TRBV7-2 and TRBJ2-7; TRBD2 agrees at 8 bases. This CDR3 contains 14 residues. Trimming cost V 5 bases and J 0 bases; bases outside gene matches: 3. Per germline, CDR1 SGHTA and CDR2 FQGNSA. The CDR3 sequence is CASSRGGSSYEQYF. The CDR3, as DNA: TGTGCCAGCAGCCGGGGGGGGTCCTCCTACGAGCAGTACTTC.

The chain uses TRBV15 and TRBJ2-1; 12 positions agree with TRBD2. Germline-derived CDR1 and CDR2 are LNHNV and YYDKDF (reference sequence). J was trimmed by 4 bases and V by 0 bases; bases with no gene match: 10. This CDR3 is 19 amino acids long. This chain's CDR3 is CATSRDGDRTSGVYNEQFF. The CDR3, as DNA: TGTGCCACCAGCAGAGATGGGGACAGGACTAGCGGGGTTTACAATGAGCAGTTCTTC. The full variable domain, its missing parts supplied by reference TRBV15 and TRBJ2-1, is DAMVIQNPRYQVTQFGKPVTLSCSQTLNHNVMYWYQQKSSQAPKLLFHYYDKDFNNEADTPDNFQSRRPNTSFCFLDIRSPGLGDTAMYLCATSRDGDRTSGVYNEQFFGPGTRLTVL.

The V and J genes are TRBV10-2 and TRBJ1-2; D is possibly TRBD1 (6 bases). From germline, CDR1 is WSHSY and CDR2 SAAADI. Trimming left V 11 bases short and J 7 bases short, with 17 bases between. The CDR3 contains 12 residues. For the CDR3, the DNA is TGCGCCTCTGCGCCGCCAGGGGCTGGCTACACCTTC. Amino acids: CASAPPGAGYTF.

The V and J genes are TRBV11-1 and TRBJ2-7; 7 bases align to TRBD1. V lost 3 bases and J lost 0; bases outside the gene matches: 2. Germline V gene sequence: CDR1 SGHAT, CDR2 FQDESV (reference sequence). This CDR3 has 14 residues. Here the CDR3 reads CASSFGQDSYEQYF. The CDR3 DNA follows: TGTGCCAGCAGCTTTGGACAGGACTCCTACGAGCAGTACTTC.

The rearrangement uses TRBV5-1 and TRBJ2-1; D possibly corresponds to TRBD1 (6 bases). The CDR3 runs 12 residues. The germline V gene encodes CDR1 SGHRS and CDR2 YFSETQ. Trimming stripped 5 bases from V and 5 bases from J, with 8 bases between. The CDR3 loop is CASRQGNNEQFF. CDR3 nucleotide sequence: TGCGCCAGCAGGCAGGGGAACAATGAGCAGTTCTTC.

The V and J genes are TRBV18 and TRBJ2-1; D gene unclear. The CDR3 extends over 13 amino acids. The germline V gene encodes CDR1 KGHSH and CDR2 LQKENI. V shed 3 bases and J shed 7 bases, with 10 bases lying between them. Here the CDR3 DNA reads TGTGCCAGCTCACCCTCGAGCCGAAATGAGCAGTTCTTC. This gives the protein CASSPSSRNEQFF.

The gene calls are TRBV6-5 and TRBJ2-7; D is undetermined. This CDR3 contains 15 residues. Per the germline V gene, CDR1 is MNHEY and CDR2 is SVGAGI. V lost 0 bases and J lost 0, with 9 bases in between. In DNA form, the CDR3 reads TGTGCCAGCAGTTACTCTTCTGCCTTCTCCTACGAGCAGTACTTC. Translating it yields CASSYSSAFSYEQYF.

The chain has TRBV7-8 and TRBJ2-2; TRBD1 aligns across 7 bases. V was clipped by 7 bases and J by 7 bases; unmatched bases: 12. From germline, CDR1 is SGHVS and CDR2 FQNEAQ. The length of the CDR3 is 15 residues. In DNA, the CDR3 is TGTGCCAGCACCCACGACAGGGTATTTTTCGGGGAGCTGTTTTTT. Translation: CASTHDRVFFGELFF.